This TCR beta chain was identified in a study of T cell repertoires in cytomegalovirus infection (dated by TCRdb to the late 2010s). At the level of the whole study: Alongside well-studied HLA-B-restricted epitopes, the peptide stimulations were aimed at recently identified HLA-C-restricted CMV epitopes, whose presentation resists viral immunomodulation. Donor HLA type was relevant to the analysis, because carriage of CMV infection together with the matching HLA type was indicated by public TCR beta signatures.

Only one count was recorded for this clonotype. There is no known antigen for this receptor. Base qualities are not recorded, but no much larger clone differs from it by a single base. Resting on one read, the evidence is weak. Study-wide conclusions, independent of this receptor: Cumulative frequency of public TCR beta family members discriminated carriers of CMV infection plus the relevant HLA type in this cohort and an independent roughly 340-donor cohort. In the ex vivo response, HLA-C-restricted CMV-specific TCR beta clonotypes were dominant, and in two of eight donors the single most frequent clonotype came from this HLA-C-restricted group.

The treatment or condition label on this specimen signifies: in vitro stimulation with specific CMV peptide epitopes to enrich CMV-specific T cells. Sequencer: Illumina HiSeq 1500. The public sequencing data were trimmed at Q25 with fastp and processed into clonotypes with MiXCR by TCRdb, which kept only in-frame beta chains. For every CDR3 protein sequence, its rows merge into one entry that carries the most common genes and DNA. In this sample the table shows over 250,000 distinct CDR3 sequences, around 20% of which occur a single time. The ten largest account for approximately 19% of the sample. This receptor was identified in a human donor in good health (CMV status not recorded). Some clones in this sample may be carry-over from other donors' samples. Sequencing used cultured PBMCs, obtained from culture after CMV antigen stimulation.

The CDR3 loop reads CATTSDSGEQYV. The DNA sequence is given as TGTGCCACCACCTCCGACAGCGGGGAGCAGTACGTC. This chain joins TRBV6-2 or TRBV6-3 to TRBJ2-7; TRBD2 is possibly the D segment (6 matching bases). Measured from the cysteine to the valine, the CDR3 is 12 residues long. Solely the CDR3 DNA is kept, with 36 bases framed from the first base. CDR1 and CDR2 were assigned from the germline V gene as MNHEY and SVGEGT. V is shortened by 10 bases, J by 7 bases, and the region joining them spans 17 bases.